This TCR beta chain was sequenced during a study of CD8 T cells in ankylosing spondylitis. There are many counts of this clonotype. The antigen is unknown. TCRdb re-called the 5' RACE reads with MiXCR, one entry per CDR3 protein. The data show more than 250,000 distinct CDR3 sequences, around a tenth seen once. V shed 0 bases and J shed 8 bases, with 8 bases lying between them. This CDR3 has 14 amino acids. Study results and limitations: Peripheral blood samples showed relatively rare disease-linked clones, and these clones were CD8+. A motif in TCR beta, a set of about 8 highly homologous variants, appeared characteristic of ankylosing spondylitis blood.

The TCR originated in a female donor with ankylosing spondylitis or in good health (not recorded which). Sequencing was carried out using blood, either unsorted or a sorted T cell fraction (not recorded which). The chain has TRBV12-3 or TRBV12-4 and TRBJ1-6, with D hard to call. The CDR3 DNA reads as TGTGCCAGCAGTTTAGCTGTCTCTTATTCACCCCTCCACTTT. It is translated as CASSLAVSYSPLHF.